The present TCR beta chain was sequenced within a study of breast tumors, draining lymph nodes, adjacent tissues. Notes on the study in general: The data were judged consistent with most tumor T cells coming from lymph node and expanding in tumor.

TCRdb independently ran MiXCR on the multiplex PCR reads; one entry per CDR3 protein. Of 120,000 to 150,000 distinct CDR3 sequences in the sample, over 25% were seen once. Axillary draining lymph nodes of breast cancer patients supplied the node samples. The table lists this clonotype with a count of one. The antigen is unknown. It is likely a read error, because the conserved phenylalanine at the end of the CDR3 is missing. The limits of the CDR3 on the DNA are not certain, so only TCRdb's listed CDR3 is given. This clonotype was sampled from a female donor with breast cancer. Some clones in this sample may be carry-over from other donors' samples. Sample: axillary lymph node tissue.

This chain's CDR3 is CSARKGRG. The rearrangement joins TRBV20-1 to TRBJ1-4; the table's D call, TRBD1, has no DNA check behind it. The CDR3 contains 8 residues when both ends are counted. Germline CDR1 reads DFQATT; CDR2 reads SNEGSKA (reference sequence).